These 26 T cell receptor beta chains were sequenced from one sample in a study of graft-versus-host responses after intestinal transplantation. Measured with immunoSEQ multiplex PCR; TCRdb has only the in-frame clones, and not every one. In the table there are approximately 37,000 clones, over 90% of which are singletons. The sample was PBMCs, taken 700 to 850 days after intestinal transplantation. Receptors were obtained from a human patient who received an intestinal transplant, so some T cells may come from the graft donor.

The chain uses TRBV28 and TRBJ2-1, with a weak D call TRBD2 (6 bases). The CDR3 covers 15 residues. The V end lost 6 bases, the J end lost 8 bases, and 20 bases lay between the germline ends. The V gene's germline CDR1 is MDHEN and CDR2 SYDVKM. The CDR3 loop reads CASSLGGGERDEQFF. CDR3 coding DNA: TGTGCCAGCAGCCTGGGGGGAGGTGAAAGGGATGAGCAGTTCTTC.

The chain links TRBV2 to TRBJ2-3; maybe TRBD1 (6 bases). Trimming removed 7 bases from V and 6 bases from J, with 20 bases in between. The CDR3 loop spans 15 amino acids. CDR1 and CDR2 from the germline V gene are SNHLY and FYNNEI. DNA of the CDR3: TGTGCCAGCATTAGAAGGGGGAACGGAGAGGATACGCAGTATTTT. Protein: CASIRRGNGEDTQYF. Variable domain in full (rest from reference TRBV2 and TRBJ2-3): EPEVTQTPSHQVTQMGQEVILRCVPISNHLYFYWYRQILGQKVEFLVSFYNNEISEKSEIFDDQFSVERPDGSNFTLKIRSTKLEDSAMYFCASIRRGNGEDTQYFGPGTRLTVL.

This sequence joins TRBV7-9 and TRBJ2-1; TRBD2 matches 8 bases. In germline, CDR1 is SEHNR, CDR2 FQNEAQ (reference sequence). The CDR3 is 15 residues long. With V trimmed by 5 bases and J by 4 bases, 7 bases remained unmatched. The CDR3: CASSRFSGTYNEQFF. The DNA of the CDR3 is TGTGCCAGCAGCCGATTTAGCGGGACTTACAATGAGCAGTTCTTC. The full variable domain, with the rest looked up from reference TRBV7-9 and TRBJ2-1, is DTGVSQNPRHKITKRGQNVTFRCDPISEHNRLYWYRQTLGQGPEFLTYFQNEAQLEKSRLLSDRFSAERPKGSFSTLEIQRTEQGDSAMYLCASSRFSGTYNEQFFGPGTRLTVL.

This chain links TRBV6-1 with TRBJ2-3; D unresolved. V was pared by 5 bases and J by 3 bases, with 6 bases between. Looked up from germline, CDR1 is MNHNS and CDR2 is SASEGT. The CDR3 extends over 12 amino acids. The DNA for the CDR3 is TGTGCCAGCAGTTTACTAACAGATACGCAGTATTTT. Protein: CASSLLTDTQYF.

The V call is TRBV11-2, the J call TRBJ2-7; D not certain. Germline lookup yields CDR1 SGHAT and CDR2 FQNNGV. The CDR3 spans 15 residues. The V end lost 5 bases, the J end lost 2 bases, and 16 bases lay between the germline ends. The CDR3 region is CASSPVVGQAYEQYF. The CDR3 nucleotides read TGTGCCAGCAGCCCAGTAGTTGGGCAGGCCTACGAGCAGTACTTC.

The V call is TRBV7-3, the J call TRBJ2-3, with D hard to call. CDR3 length: 14 residues. CDR1 and CDR2 (germline): SGHTA, FQGTGA. Trimming removed 1 base at V and 2 bases at J, with 7 bases between. CDR3 in amino acids: CASSLSGPTDTQYF. The CDR3 DNA reads TGTGCCAGCAGCTTAAGTGGTCCCACAGATACGCAGTATTTT.

This chain joins TRBV27 and TRBJ2-5, with TRBD2 matching 7 bases. CDR1 is MNHEY, CDR2 SMNVEV, per germline (reference sequence). The CDR3 spans 14 residues. Trimming took 4 bases from V and 0 from J; bases not matched to a gene: 2. CDR3 sequence (DNA): TGTGCCAGCAGTTGGGGACTAAACCAAGAGACCCAGTACTTC. This encodes CASSWGLNQETQYF.

The V and J genes are TRBV5-4 and TRBJ2-2; D not resolved. Germline-derived CDR1 and CDR2 are SGHNT and YYREEE (reference sequence). Trimming stripped 1 base from V and 3 bases from J, with 4 bases between. This CDR3 comprises 13 residues. The CDR3 DNA reads TGTGCCAGCAGCTTGCAGGACACCGGGGAGCTGTTTTTT. It translates to CASSLQDTGELFF.

The chain carries TRBV18 and TRBJ2-4; 7 positions agree with TRBD1. V lost 4 bases to trimming and J lost 5 bases; unmatched junction nucleotides: 5. The CDR3 loop spans 14 amino acids. In germline, CDR1 is KGHSH, CDR2 LQKENI. CDR3 nucleotide sequence: TGTGCCAGCTCACACCCGGGACAGCAAAACATTCAGTACTTC. Its translation is CASSHPGQQNIQYF.

Notes on this clone: A junction end diverges from the germline sequence, so it may reflect a read error. The rearrangement uses TRBV7-2 and TRBJ2-7, with 11 bases that match TRBD2. Germline loops: CDR1 SGHTA, CDR2 FQGNSA. The CDR3 spans 16 residues. The CDR3 spells CANSLMGLAVNNEQYF. CDR3 DNA: TGTGCCAACAGCTTGATGGGACTAGCGGTGAACAACGAGCAGTACTTC.

The genes are TRBV5-4 and TRBJ2-2; 9 nucleotides match TRBD2. V was clipped by 6 bases and J by 6 bases; unmatched bases: 9. CDR1 is SGHNT and CDR2 is YYREEE in the germline V gene (reference sequence). The CDR3 totals 15 residues. CDR3 bases: TGTGCCAGCACGCGAGGGACTAGCCACTCCGGGGAGCTGTTTTTT. The encoded protein is CASTRGTSHSGELFF.

The chain joins TRBV14 to TRBJ2-2, with TRBD1 matching 9 bases. The CDR3 extends over 17 amino acids. Unmatched junction bases numbered 8, after V lost 3 bases and J lost 3 bases. Germline V gene data show CDR1 as SGHDN and CDR2 as FVKESK. This CDR3 reads CASSQPGTGSYTGELFF. In DNA form, the CDR3 reads TGTGCCAGCAGCCAGCCCGGGACAGGGTCCTACACCGGGGAGCTGTTTTTT. The whole variable domain, filled in from reference TRBV14 and TRBJ2-2, reads EAGVTQFPSHSVIEKGQTVTLRCDPISGHDNLYWYRRVMGKEIKFLLHFVKESKQDESGMPNNRFLAERTGGTYSTLKVQPAELEDSGVYFCASSQPGTGSYTGELFFGEGSRLTVL.

The chain recombines TRBV6-5 with TRBJ1-6, with D possibly being TRBD1 (6 bases). The CDR3 runs to 13 residues. V was cut by 7 bases and J by 10 bases, with 14 bases left in between. The V gene's germline CDR1 is MNHEY and CDR2 SVGAGI. CDR3 coding DNA: TGTGCCAGCACGCTAGGGGGTGGGTCACCCCTCCACTTT. As protein: CASTLGGGSPLHF.

V usage is TRBV18 and J usage is TRBJ1-3; D is perhaps TRBD1 (5 bases). CDR1 is KGHSH and CDR2 is LQKENI in the germline V gene. Trimming took off 1 base at V and 0 bases at J, with 10 bases between the two ends. CDR3 size: 16 residues. CDR3 DNA sequence: TGTGCCAGCTCACCACGGACAACGAGCTCTGGAAACACCATATATTTT. It yields the protein CASSPRTTSSGNTIYF.

This clone was observed a single time. The rearrangement uses TRBV18 and TRBJ2-7; D is perhaps TRBD1 (5 bases). The length of the CDR3 is 14 residues. V shed 3 bases and J shed 2 bases, with 11 bases lying between them. Per germline, CDR1 KGHSH and CDR2 LQKENI. DNA of the CDR3: TGTGCCAGCTCACCGCCGCAGGGCGCCTACGAGCAGTACTTC. It encodes CASSPPQGAYEQYF.

The chain uses TRBV27 and TRBJ2-1; either TRBD1 or TRBD2 may supply D (5 bases each). The V end lost 10 bases, the J end lost 7 bases, and 20 bases lay between the germline ends. Germline CDR1 MNHEY, CDR2 SMNVEV (reference sequence). The length of the CDR3 is 14 residues. CDR3 in amino acids: CATPGQGTSNEQFF. The DNA of the CDR3 is TGTGCCACCCCGGGGCAGGGAACCTCGAATGAGCAGTTCTTC.

The CDR3: CASSWTSGQETQYF. CDR3 coding DNA: TGTGCCAGTAGTTGGACTAGCGGACAAGAGACCCAGTACTTC. The genes are TRBV19 and TRBJ2-5; 10 nucleotides agree with TRBD2. Germline V gene data show CDR1 as LNHDA and CDR2 as SQIVND (reference sequence). This CDR3 spans 14 amino acids. V gave up 5 bases and J gave up 2 bases; unmatched junction bases: 2.

The V and J genes are TRBV7-9 and TRBJ2-7, with D perhaps matching TRBD1 or TRBD2 (5 bases each). Germline loops: CDR1 SEHNR, CDR2 FQNEAQ (reference sequence). Trimming took off 3 bases at V and 9 bases at J, with 15 bases between the two ends. The CDR3 covers 13 residues. In DNA form, the CDR3 reads TGTGCCAGCAGCTTGGGACCGTCCGAAGGGCAGTACTTC. As protein: CASSLGPSEGQYF. Using reference TRBV7-9 and TRBJ2-7 for the parts outside the CDR3, the full variable domain is DTGVSQNPRHKITKRGQNVTFRCDPISEHNRLYWYRQTLGQGPEFLTYFQNEAQLEKSRLLSDRFSAERPKGSFSTLEIQRTEQGDSAMYLCASSLGPSEGQYFGPGTRLTVT.

The rearrangement joins TRBV11-2 to TRBJ2-3, with a weak D call TRBD1 (6 bases). CDR1 is SGHAT and CDR2 is FQNNGV in the germline V gene. V dropped 1 base and J dropped 1 base, with 9 bases sitting between them. The CDR3 extends over 15 amino acids. DNA of the CDR3: TGTGCCAGCAGCTTAGTGGACAGTCGCACAGATACGCAGTATTTT. Translating it yields CASSLVDSRTDTQYF.

The chain is built from TRBV13 and TRBJ2-3, with D possibly called TRBD1 or TRBD2 (6 bases each). V shed 4 bases and J shed 8 bases, with 25 bases lying between them. From germline, CDR1 is PRHDT and CDR2 FYEKMQ (reference sequence). This CDR3 spans 17 amino acids. The CDR3, as DNA: TGTGCCAGCAGCTCAATGACGGGGGCAGGGGCCTCCGTTACGCAGTATTTT. Translating gives CASSSMTGAGASVTQYF.

V usage is TRBV25-1 and J usage is TRBJ2-1, with a tentative D call TRBD2 (6 bases). This CDR3 is 11 amino acids long. The germline CDR1 and CDR2 sequences are MGHDK and SYGVNS. V dropped 8 bases and J dropped 9 bases, with 11 bases sitting between them. Here the CDR3 DNA reads TGTGCCAGCGCTTGGGGGGTTGAGCAGTTCTTC. This gives the protein CASAWGVEQFF.

The chain joins TRBV6-5 to TRBJ1-1, with D perhaps TRBD1 (5 bases). V lost 2 bases and J 1 base, leaving 11 bases between the germline ends. Germline values: CDR1 MNHEY, CDR2 SVGAGI. The CDR3 totals 15 residues. DNA of the CDR3: TGTGCCAGCAGTTACCTGGGAAGGGGGAACACTGAAGCTTTCTTT. It encodes CASSYLGRGNTEAFF.

This clone was picked up one time. This sequence joins TRBV29-1 and TRBJ2-7; D is unclear. Germline V gene sequence: CDR1 SQVTM, CDR2 ANQGSEA. The CDR3 totals 11 residues. The ends were cut back, 4 bases at V and 5 bases at J, with 9 bases in the middle. The DNA of the CDR3 is TGCAGCGTTGGTCTCCTTGACGAGCAGTACTTC. Residues: CSVGLLDEQYF.

The chain combines TRBV5-4 with TRBJ2-5, with TRBD2 matching 12 bases. The CDR3 covers 15 residues. Germline trimming cut 4 bases from V and 3 bases from J; bases unmatched to any gene: 4. Germline V CDR1 and CDR2: SGHNT, YYREEE (reference sequence). In DNA, the CDR3 is TGTGCCAGCAGCAAACGACTAGCGGGGGAAGAGACCCAGTACTTC. Translating gives CASSKRLAGEETQYF.

V and J are TRBV5-1 and TRBJ2-5; no firm D call. CDR3 size: 11 residues. CDR1 and CDR2 (germline): SGHRS, YFSETQ. The V end lost 6 bases, the J end lost 9 bases, and 12 bases lay between the germline ends. The CDR3 DNA reads TGCGCCAGCATCGGTGAGGTGGCCCAGTACTTC. Amino acid sequence: CASIGEVAQYF.

J is TRBJ2-2 and V is TRBV18, with 9 nucleotides matching TRBD2. This CDR3 spans 16 amino acids. Germline-derived CDR1 and CDR2 are KGHSH and LQKENI. Trimming cost V 1 base and J 6 bases; bases outside gene matches: 6. DNA of the CDR3: TGTGCCAGCTCACCACTCGCGACTAGCGGATCCGGGGAGCTGTTTTTT. The encoded protein is CASSPLATSGSGELFF.